This TCR beta chain was sequenced during a study of CD4 and CD8 cells across lung adenocarcinoma regions. This clonotype is medium-sized within its sample. Per the germline V gene, CDR1 is MNHNS and CDR2 is SASEGT. The CDR3 runs to 15 residues. Unmatched junction bases numbered 8, after V lost 5 bases and J lost 8 bases. TCRdb fed the PCR reads into MiXCR, producing one record per CDR3 protein. Of about 19,000 distinct CDR3 sequences in the sample, 50% were seen once. Donors had localized lung adenocarcinoma, a non-small cell lung cancer. The genes are TRBV6-1 and TRBJ2-1; 11 bases match TRBD2. The sample was CD8+ T cells from the margin of a lung tumor. This sequence was found in a male donor with lung adenocarcinoma. The CD4 and CD8 labels of this study may be unreliable. Here the CDR3 reads CASSQTSGREDEQFF. CDR3 nucleotides: TGTGCCAGCAGTCAAACTAGCGGGAGAGAGGATGAGCAGTTCTTC.